One sample yielded the 9 T cell receptor beta chains listed below, sequenced in a study of blood T cell repertoires in COVID-19 (dated by TCRdb to about 2020). The library was prepared using the immunoSEQ multiplex PCR assay. The table comes from immuneACCESS by way of TCRdb, which keeps in-frame sequences with V and J called. Part of the clones is missing from these tables; in studies checked, under half for an unresolved V gene and the rest for unknown reasons. The sample table records roughly 290,000 clones; 75% to 90% of these occur just once. Under 2.5% of the sample goes to the ten largest clones. Source material: PBMCs or T cells enriched from blood (not recorded which). All receptors derive from a man aged 25-45 years who had recovered from COVID-19.

In its sample, this clone was seen once. The chain is built from TRBV2 and TRBJ1-5; the match to TRBD1 covers 7 bases. The CDR3 runs to 15 residues. V dropped 8 bases and J dropped 2; count of bases not matched to a gene: 9. Germline values: CDR1 SNHLY, CDR2 FYNNEI. The CDR3 sequence: CASRRTGHGNQPQHF. The CDR3 region has the DNA TGTGCCAGCCGCCGGACAGGTCACGGCAATCAGCCCCAGCATTTT.

The chain carries TRBV19 and TRBJ1-5, with D perhaps matching TRBD1 (6 bases). The V gene lost 6 bases and the J gene lost 1 base, with 13 bases spanning the gap. CDR1 LNHDA and CDR2 SQIVND come from the germline V gene (reference sequence). This CDR3 is built from 15 residues. The CDR3 nucleotides are TGTGCCAGTAGGGAACAGGGTAGGAGCAATCAGCCCCAGCATTTT. It yields the protein CASREQGRSNQPQHF.

The chain couples TRBV5-1 to TRBJ1-6, with TRBD1 as a possible D gene (6 bases). The V gene's germline CDR1 is SGHRS and CDR2 YFSETQ. CDR3 length equals 14 residues. V lost 1 base, J lost 8 bases, and 10 bases lay in between. CDR3 in DNA: TGCGCCAGCAGCTTGTCGGGGGGCGATTCACCCCTCCACTTT. This gives the protein CASSLSGGDSPLHF.

The rearrangement links TRBV11-3 to TRBJ2-1, with 8 bases aligning to TRBD2. V lost 5 bases and J lost 8; bases outside the gene matches: 2. Germline assignment: CDR1 SGHNT and CDR2 YENEEA. The CDR3 runs 12 residues. CDR3 region: CASSPGGDEQFF. The CDR3, as DNA: TGTGCCAGCAGCCCCGGGGGGGATGAGCAGTTCTTC.

This clone has just a few counts. The chain recombines TRBV4-1 with TRBJ2-4; TRBD1 agrees at 8 bases. V shed 4 bases, J shed 7 bases, and the junction held 12 bases outside the gene matches. Germline CDR1 is MGHRA and CDR2 is YSYEKL. The CDR3 is 16 residues long. CDR3 DNA sequence: TGCGCCAGCAGCCCACGGACAGGGACGGGTGGGAACATTCAGTACTTC. Its translation is CASSPRTGTGGNIQYF.

The chain couples TRBV19 to TRBJ2-7, with 10 bases fitting TRBD1. CDR3 length equals 15 residues. Per the germline V gene, CDR1 is LNHDA and CDR2 is SQIVND (reference sequence). V was pared by 3 bases and J by 4 bases, with 6 bases of the junction left unmatched. The CDR3 loop reads CASSIGQGGTYEQYF. The CDR3 DNA reads TGTGCCAGTAGTATTGGACAGGGGGGTACGTACGAGCAGTACTTC.

The CDR3 protein is CASSPGGNYGYTF. CDR3 coding DNA: TGCGCCAGCAGCCCAGGGGGGAACTATGGCTACACCTTC. The rearrangement uses TRBV5-1 and TRBJ1-2, with 7 bases matching TRBD1. The length of the CDR3 is 13 residues. Looked up from germline, CDR1 is SGHRS and CDR2 is YFSETQ. V shed 4 bases, J shed 2 bases, and the junction held 2 bases outside the gene matches.

This clone has only one observation. The CDR3 here is CASSPGNWYNYGYTF. CDR3 nucleotides: TGTGCCAGCAGCCCCGGGAATTGGTATAACTATGGCTACACCTTC. The chain employs TRBV6-2 or TRBV6-3 and TRBJ1-2; no firm D call. V was cut by 6 bases and J by 1 base, with 15 bases left in between. The CDR3 totals 15 residues. Germline V gene lookup returns CDR1 MNHEY and CDR2 SVGEGT.

The chain carries TRBV6-6 and TRBJ1-1; D might be TRBD1 (6 bases). This CDR3 contains 14 residues. Per germline, CDR1 MNHNY and CDR2 SVGAGI (reference sequence). With 3 bases removed from V and 4 bases from J, the gap between germline ends came to 12 bases. CDR3 sequence (DNA): TGTGCCAGCAGTTATTTGGACAGTGGCACTGAAGCTTTCTTT. Translated, it gives CASSYLDSGTEAFF.